What follows are 5 T cell receptor beta chains derived from one specimen sequenced in a study of control samples from healthy donors and cancer patients. TCRdb keeps only in-frame clones here, not all; method: immunoSEQ multiplex PCR. The sample consists of 90,000 to 120,000 clones, about 80% of them appearing once. The sequenced sample was blood. The origin of the receptors is a man between 18 and 35 years old in good health.

To note about this clone: A read error is possible here, since a much larger clone lies one base away. V usage is TRBV7-2 and J usage is TRBJ1-2; the match to TRBD1 covers 9 bases. The V gene end was trimmed by 5 bases and the J gene end by 6 bases; junction bases not matched to a gene: 4. CDR1 SGHTA and CDR2 FQGNSA come from the germline V gene. The CDR3 sequence is 13 residues long. CDR3 residues: CASSPRDRDGYTF. The CDR3 bases are TGTGCCAGCAGCCCCCGGGACAGGGATGGCTACACCTTC.

The chain carries TRBV4-2 and TRBJ1-2; D gene uncertain. CDR3 length equals 15 residues. Germline-derived CDR1 and CDR2 are LGHNA and YNFKEQ. V lost 0 bases, J lost 0 bases, and 8 bases lay in between. The CDR3 here is CASSQDIATNYGYTF. In nucleotides, the CDR3 is TGTGCCAGCAGCCAAGATATAGCGACTAACTATGGCTACACCTTC.

V usage is TRBV24-1 and J usage is TRBJ1-2, with D maybe TRBD1 (6 bases). Trimming left V 3 bases short and J 3 bases short, with 16 bases between. CDR1 and CDR2 (germline): KGHDR, SFDVKD. CDR3 length equals 16 residues. This CDR3 reads CATSDSPGTKDYGYTF. Here the CDR3 DNA reads TGTGCCACCAGTGATAGCCCCGGGACAAAGGACTATGGCTACACCTTC.

The chain couples TRBV5-1 to TRBJ2-7, with D perhaps TRBD2 (5 bases). Germline V gene sequence: CDR1 SGHRS, CDR2 YFSETQ. V lost 5 bases and J 2 bases, leaving 11 bases between the germline ends. The CDR3 runs to 13 residues. The DNA of the CDR3 is TGCGCCAGCAGTTACGGGGATACCTACGAGCAGTACTTC. It specifies CASSYGDTYEQYF.

The V and J genes are TRBV28 and TRBJ2-4; D might be TRBD2 (5 bases). The V gene lost 7 bases and the J gene lost 1 base, with 14 bases spanning the gap. The CDR3 loop spans 15 amino acids. CDR1 and CDR2 from the germline V gene are MDHEN and SYDVKM. CDR3 nucleotide sequence: TGTGCCAGCATTTCGCGGGTTGGGGCCAAAAACATTCAGTACTTC. It codes for CASISRVGAKNIQYF.